This T cell receptor (beta chain) was recorded in a study of T cell responses to AZD1222 COVID-19 vaccine. Measured with immunoSEQ multiplex PCR; TCRdb has only the in-frame clones, and not every one. Found here are more than 140,000 clones, more than 75% of them singletons; the top ten hold roughly 4.7%. V shed 2 bases and J 0 bases; nucleotides not matched to a gene: 1. CDR3 length: 14 residues. Germline V gene sequence: CDR1 SGHNT, CDR2 YYREEE (reference sequence). The chain joins TRBV5-4 to TRBJ1-2, with 7 bases fitting TRBD1. The material sequenced was peripheral blood, taken on day 0 of AZD1222 vaccination. The TCR was taken from an adult in good health. CDR3 sequence: CASSLGGSNYGYTF. CDR3 DNA: TGTGCCAGCAGCTTAGGGGGCTCTAACTATGGCTACACCTTC.